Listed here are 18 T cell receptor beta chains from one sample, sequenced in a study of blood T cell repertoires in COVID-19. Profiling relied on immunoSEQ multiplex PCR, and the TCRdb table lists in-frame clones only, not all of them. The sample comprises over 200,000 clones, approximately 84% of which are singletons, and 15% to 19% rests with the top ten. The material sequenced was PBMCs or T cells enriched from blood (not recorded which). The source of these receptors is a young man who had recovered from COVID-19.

CDR3 nucleotide sequence: TGCGCCAGCCAGCCGGGAGGAGCCGACTTAAACTATGGCTACACCTTC. Protein: CASQPGGADLNYGYTF. The chain uses TRBV5-1 and TRBJ1-2; D not certain. From germline, CDR1 is SGHRS and CDR2 YFSETQ. This CDR3 spans 16 amino acids. The V end lost 7 bases, the J end lost 2 bases, and 21 bases lay between the germline ends. The full variable domain, with the rest looked up from reference TRBV5-1 and TRBJ1-2, is KAGVTQTPRYLIKTRGQQVTLSCSPISGHRSVSWYQQTPGQGLQFLFEYFSETQRNKGNFPGRFSGRQFSNSRSEMNVSTLELGDSALYLCASQPGGADLNYGYTFGSGTRLTVV.

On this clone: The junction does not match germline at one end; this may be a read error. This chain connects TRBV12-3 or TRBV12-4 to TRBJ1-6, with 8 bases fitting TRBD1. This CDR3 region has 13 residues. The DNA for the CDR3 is TGTGCCAGCAGCCTCGGCGACAGGGGCCCCTCCGACTTT. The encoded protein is CASSLGDRGPSDF.

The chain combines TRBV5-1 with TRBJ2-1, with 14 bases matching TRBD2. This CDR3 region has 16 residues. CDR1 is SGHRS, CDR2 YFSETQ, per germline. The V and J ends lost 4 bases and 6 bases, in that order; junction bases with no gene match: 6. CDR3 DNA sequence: TGCGCCAGCAGCCTTGGGACTAGCGGGAGTATCAATGAGCAGTTCTTC. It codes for CASSLGTSGSINEQFF.

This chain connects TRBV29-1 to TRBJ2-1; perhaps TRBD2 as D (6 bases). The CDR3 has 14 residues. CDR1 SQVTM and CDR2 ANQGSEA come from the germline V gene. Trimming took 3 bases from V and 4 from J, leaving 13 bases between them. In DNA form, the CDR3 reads TGCAGCGTTGAGGCTAGCGCACTTTACAATGAGCAGTTCTTC. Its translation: CSVEASALYNEQFF.

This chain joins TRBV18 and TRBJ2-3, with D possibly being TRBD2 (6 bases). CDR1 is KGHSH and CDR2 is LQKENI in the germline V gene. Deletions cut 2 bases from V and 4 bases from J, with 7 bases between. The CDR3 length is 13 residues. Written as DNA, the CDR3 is TGTGCCAGCTCACCAGGCGGGGCAGATACGCAGTATTTT. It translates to CASSPGGADTQYF.

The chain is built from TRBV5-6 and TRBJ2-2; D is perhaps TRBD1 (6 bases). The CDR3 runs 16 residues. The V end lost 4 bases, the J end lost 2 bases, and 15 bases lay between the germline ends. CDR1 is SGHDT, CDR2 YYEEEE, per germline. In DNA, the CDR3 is TGTGCCAGCAGCGCCGGGACATACGGTAACACCGGGGAGCTGTTTTTT. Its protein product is CASSAGTYGNTGELFF.

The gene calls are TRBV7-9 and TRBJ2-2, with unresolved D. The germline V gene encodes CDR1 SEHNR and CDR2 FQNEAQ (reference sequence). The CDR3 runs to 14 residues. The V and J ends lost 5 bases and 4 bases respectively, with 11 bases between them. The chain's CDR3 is CASSIQVGTGELFF. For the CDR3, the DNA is TGTGCCAGCAGCATCCAGGTTGGCACCGGGGAGCTGTTTTTT.

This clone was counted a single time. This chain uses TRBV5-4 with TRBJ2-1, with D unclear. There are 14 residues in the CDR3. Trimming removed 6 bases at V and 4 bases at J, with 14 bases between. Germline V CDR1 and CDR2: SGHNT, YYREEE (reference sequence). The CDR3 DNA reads TGTGCCAGCACCCAAGATGCCGAGTACAATGAGCAGTTCTTC. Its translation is CASTQDAEYNEQFF.

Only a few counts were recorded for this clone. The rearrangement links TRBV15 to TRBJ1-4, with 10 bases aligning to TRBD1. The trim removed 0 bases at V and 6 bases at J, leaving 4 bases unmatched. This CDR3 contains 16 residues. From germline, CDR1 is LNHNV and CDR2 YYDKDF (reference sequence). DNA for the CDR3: TGTGCCACCAGCAGAGAGGACGGGACAGGGGATGAAAAACTGTTTTTT. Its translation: CATSREDGTGDEKLFF.

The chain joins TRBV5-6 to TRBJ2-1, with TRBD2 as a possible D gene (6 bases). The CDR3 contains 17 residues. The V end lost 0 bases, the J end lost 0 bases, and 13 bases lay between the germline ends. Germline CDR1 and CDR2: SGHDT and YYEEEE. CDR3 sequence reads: CASSLAGSSASYNEQFF. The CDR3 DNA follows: TGTGCCAGCAGCTTGGCCGGCTCTAGCGCCTCCTACAATGAGCAGTTCTTC.

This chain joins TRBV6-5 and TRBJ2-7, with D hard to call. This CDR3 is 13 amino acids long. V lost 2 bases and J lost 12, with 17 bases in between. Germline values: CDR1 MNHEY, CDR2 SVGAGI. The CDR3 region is CASSYELSLTPYF. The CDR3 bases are TGTGCCAGCAGTTACGAGTTAAGTCTCACCCCGTACTTC.

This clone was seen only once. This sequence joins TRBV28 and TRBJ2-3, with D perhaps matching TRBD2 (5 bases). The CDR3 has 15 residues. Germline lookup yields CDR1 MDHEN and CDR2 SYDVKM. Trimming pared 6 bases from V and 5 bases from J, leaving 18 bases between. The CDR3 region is CASSPPGVLIDTQYF. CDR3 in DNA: TGTGCCAGCAGCCCTCCCGGGGTTTTGATAGATACGCAGTATTTT.

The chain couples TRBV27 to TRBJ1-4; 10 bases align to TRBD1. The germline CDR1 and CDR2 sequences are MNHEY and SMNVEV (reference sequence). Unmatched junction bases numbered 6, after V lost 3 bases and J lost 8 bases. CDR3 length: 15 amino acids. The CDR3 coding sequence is TGTGCCAGCAGTTTCGGGACAGGGGTCAGGGAAAAACTGTTTTTT. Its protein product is CASSFGTGVREKLFF.

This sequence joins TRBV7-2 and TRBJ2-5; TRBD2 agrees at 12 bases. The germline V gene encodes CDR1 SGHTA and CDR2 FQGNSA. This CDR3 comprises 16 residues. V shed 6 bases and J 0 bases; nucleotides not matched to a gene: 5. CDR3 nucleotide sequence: TGTGCCAGCAGACCCGGACTAGCGGGGTACCAAGAGACCCAGTACTTC. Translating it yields CASRPGLAGYQETQYF.

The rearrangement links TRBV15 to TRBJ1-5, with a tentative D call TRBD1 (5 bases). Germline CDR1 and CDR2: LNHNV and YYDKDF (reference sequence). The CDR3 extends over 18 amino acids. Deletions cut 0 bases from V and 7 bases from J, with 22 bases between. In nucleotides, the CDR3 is TGTGCCACCAGCAGAGACAGGGTGATACTTGGAGCGCGGCAGCCCCAGCATTTT. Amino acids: CATSRDRVILGARQPQHF.

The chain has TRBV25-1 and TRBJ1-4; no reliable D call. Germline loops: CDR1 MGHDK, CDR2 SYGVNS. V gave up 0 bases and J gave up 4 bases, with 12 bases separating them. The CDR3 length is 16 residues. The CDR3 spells CASSEYRSGFNEKLFF. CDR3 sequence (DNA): TGTGCCAGCAGTGAATACAGGTCAGGCTTTAATGAAAAACTGTTTTTT.

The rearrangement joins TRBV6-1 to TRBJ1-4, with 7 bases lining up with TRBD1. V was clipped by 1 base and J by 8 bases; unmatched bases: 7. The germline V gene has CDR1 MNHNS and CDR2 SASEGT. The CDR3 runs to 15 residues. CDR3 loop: CASSEVSTGKEKLFF. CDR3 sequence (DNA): TGTGCCAGCAGTGAAGTCTCGACAGGGAAAGAAAAACTGTTTTTT.

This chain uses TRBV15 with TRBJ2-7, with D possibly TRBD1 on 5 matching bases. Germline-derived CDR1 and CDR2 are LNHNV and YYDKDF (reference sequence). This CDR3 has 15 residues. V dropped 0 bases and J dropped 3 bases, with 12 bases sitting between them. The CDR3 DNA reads TGTGCCACCAGCAGAGATTGGGGCCCCAGCTACGAGCAGTACTTC. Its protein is CATSRDWGPSYEQYF.